These 23 T cell receptor beta chains were all obtained from the same sample, sequenced in a study of blood T cell repertoires in COVID-19. Profiled with immunoSEQ multiplex PCR; TCRdb holds only in-frame clones, not every one. The top ten clones hold less than 1% of a sample with around 110,000 clones, about 64% of them seen once. The sample consisted of peripheral blood. The receptor set was obtained from a human donor with acute or convalescent COVID-19. The donor label of this sample is uncertain.

This clone has a handful of counts. The gene calls are TRBV10-3 and TRBJ1-5; 8 bases are a match to TRBD1. CDR1 and CDR2 (germline): ENHRY, SYGVKD. With V trimmed by 8 bases and J by 7 bases, 10 bases remained unmatched. The CDR3 sequence is 14 residues long. CDR3: CAISAGGGGQPQHF. CDR3 DNA sequence: TGTGCCATCTCCGCAGGGGGCGGAGGGCAGCCCCAGCATTTT.

The V and J genes are TRBV5-1 and TRBJ2-1, with D unresolved. V was shortened by 2 bases and J by 9 bases, with 6 bases between the two germline ends. Germline CDR1 is SGHRS and CDR2 is YFSETQ. The CDR3 covers 11 residues. CDR3 residues: CASSFGAEQFF. CDR3 nucleotides: TGCGCCAGCAGCTTCGGAGCTGAGCAGTTCTTC.

This clone was observed a few times. This chain uses TRBV9 with TRBJ1-1; TRBD1 agrees at 8 bases. The V and J ends lost 0 bases and 3 bases, in that order; junction bases with no gene match: 10. The CDR3 sequence is 17 residues long. Germline lookup yields CDR1 SGDLS and CDR2 YYNGEE. DNA for the CDR3: TGTGCCAGCAGCGTAGTCCCCAGGGGGCCCGGGGACACTGAAGCTTTCTTT. The encoded protein is CASSVVPRGPGDTEAFF.

V gene TRBV5-1 combines with J gene TRBJ1-3; perhaps TRBD1 as D (5 bases). The ends were cut back, 7 bases at V and 0 bases at J, with 11 bases in the middle. The germline CDR1 and CDR2 sequences are SGHRS and YFSETQ. This CDR3 has 14 residues. In DNA, the CDR3 is TGCGCCAGCGGCGGGGGAAACTCTGGAAACACCATATATTTT. Protein: CASGGGNSGNTIYF.

This clone was recorded only once. The chain is built from TRBV29-1 and TRBJ1-1; 7 positions match TRBD1. The CDR3 totals 13 residues. The germline V gene has CDR1 SQVTM and CDR2 ANQGSEA. The ends lost 6 bases at V and 5 bases at J; junction bases unmatched: 9. The CDR3 reads CSVSGTERTEAFF. DNA of the CDR3: TGCAGCGTCTCCGGGACAGAGAGGACTGAAGCTTTCTTT.

The J gene is TRBJ1-1, the V gene TRBV27; maybe TRBD1 (6 bases). Deletions cut 3 bases from V and 5 bases from J, with 13 bases between. Germline V CDR1 and CDR2: MNHEY, SMNVEV (reference sequence). The CDR3 consists of 14 residues. CDR3 sequence reads: CASSLRGASTEAFF. For the CDR3, the DNA is TGTGCCAGCAGTTTGCGGGGGGCTTCGACTGAAGCTTTCTTT.

The genes are TRBV3-1 (or the pseudogene TRBV3-2) and TRBJ1-1; tentative D call: TRBD1 (5 bases). This CDR3 is 15 amino acids long. With 1 base removed from V and 3 bases from J, the gap between germline ends came to 12 bases. From germline, CDR1 is LGHDT and CDR2 YNNKEL (reference sequence). CDR3 residues: CASSQGKGMDTEAFF. The CDR3 nucleotides read TGTGCCAGCAGCCAAGGTAAGGGGATGGACACTGAAGCTTTCTTT.

The CDR3 sequence: CASSIAPPTNQPQHF. CDR3 sequence (DNA): TGTGCCAGTAGTATAGCCCCGCCTACTAATCAGCCCCAGCATTTT. The chain combines TRBV19 with TRBJ1-5; no clear D. The length of the CDR3 is 15 residues. Trimming left V 1 base short and J 4 bases short, with 11 bases between. CDR1 and CDR2 (germline): LNHDA, SQIVND (reference sequence). The full variable domain, with the rest looked up from reference TRBV19 and TRBJ1-5, is DGGITQSPKYLFRKEGQNVTLSCEQNLNHDAMYWYRQDPGQGLRLIYYSQIVNDFQKGDIAEGYSVSREKKESFPLTVTSAQKNPTAFYLCASSIAPPTNQPQHFGDGTRLSIL.

J is TRBJ2-5 and V is TRBV2, with 9 bases fitting TRBD1. The V gene end was trimmed by 5 bases and the J gene end by 5 bases; junction bases not matched to a gene: 12. The CDR3 has 16 residues. Germline CDR1 reads SNHLY; CDR2 reads FYNNEI. The CDR3 here is CASSLMTGGPGETQYF. The CDR3 DNA is TGTGCCAGCAGTCTAATGACAGGGGGACCCGGGGAGACCCAGTACTTC.

This rearrangement joins TRBV30 to TRBJ2-4, with 7 bases that match TRBD1. Germline CDR1 is GTSNPN and CDR2 is SVGIG (reference sequence). The junction had 8 bases not matched to a gene; V was cut back by 0 bases and J by 3 bases. The CDR3 extends over 16 amino acids. The CDR3 spells CAWSVGTTGVKNIQYF. The CDR3 nucleotides read TGTGCCTGGAGTGTCGGGACCACAGGGGTCAAAAACATTCAGTACTTC.

This clone was counted a few times. V is TRBV28 and J is TRBJ2-6; 9 bases match TRBD1. This CDR3 has 19 amino acids. Germline loops: CDR1 MDHEN, CDR2 SYDVKM. Trimming took 3 bases from V and 3 from J; bases not matched to a gene: 12. CDR3 residues: CASSFVGQGRRGGANVLTF. In nucleotides, the CDR3 is TGTGCCAGCAGTTTCGTGGGACAGGGCCGGAGGGGTGGGGCCAACGTCCTGACTTTC.

The chain combines TRBV11-3 with TRBJ1-1; D call uncertain. The CDR3 contains 14 residues. CDR1 is SGHNT, CDR2 YENEEA, per germline. V lost 1 base and J 2 bases, leaving 8 bases between the germline ends. This CDR3 is CASSLGGVNTEAFF. As DNA, the CDR3 is TGTGCCAGCAGCTTAGGAGGCGTTAACACTGAAGCTTTCTTT. The variable domain in full, with the rest retrieved from reference TRBV11-3 and TRBJ1-1, is EAGVVQSPRYKIIEKKQPVAFWCNPISGHNTLYWYLQNLGQGPELLIRYENEEAVDDSQLPKDRFSAERLKGVDSTLKIQPAELGDSAVYLCASSLGGVNTEAFFGQGTRLTVV.

The chain joins TRBV7-3 to TRBJ2-1; 12 nucleotides match TRBD2. Germline CDR1 reads SGHTA; CDR2 reads FQGTGA. The CDR3 has 13 amino acids. With V trimmed by 6 bases and J by 8 bases, 2 bases remained unmatched. Here the CDR3 reads CASRRTSGDEQFF. The CDR3 DNA reads TGTGCCAGCAGACGGACTAGCGGGGATGAGCAGTTCTTC.

This clone has a single count. CDR3 coding DNA: TGTGCCATCAGTGAGCCCGACTATAGCGGGGGGATAGCAGATACGCAGTATTTT. Translating gives CAISEPDYSGGIADTQYF. The chain recombines TRBV10-3 with TRBJ2-3; 10 bases fit TRBD2. J was trimmed by 4 bases and V by 2 bases; bases with no gene match: 12. CDR1 and CDR2 from the germline V gene are ENHRY and SYGVKD. This CDR3 has 18 residues.

This clone was picked up a small number of times. The chain links TRBV2 to TRBJ1-5; TRBD1 is a possible D gene (6 bases). V lost 3 bases and J 7 bases, leaving 13 bases between the germline ends. The germline V gene encodes CDR1 SNHLY and CDR2 FYNNEI. The CDR3 loop spans 14 amino acids. CDR3 amino acids: CASSDQGLRQPQHF. CDR3 nucleotides: TGTGCCAGCAGTGACCAGGGGCTCAGGCAGCCCCAGCATTTT. Supplemented by reference TRBV2 and TRBJ1-5, the full variable domain reads EPEVTQTPSHQVTQMGQEVILRCVPISNHLYFYWYRQILGQKVEFLVSFYNNEISEKSEIFDDQFSVERPDGSNFTLKIRSTKLEDSAMYFCASSDQGLRQPQHFGDGTRLSIL.

This chain connects TRBV12-3 or TRBV12-4 to TRBJ2-2, with D uncertain. V lost 5 bases and J lost 5, with 6 bases in between. The CDR3 is 12 residues long. CDR3 coding DNA: TGTGCCAGCAGTCAACGGACCGGGGAGCTGTTTTTT. This encodes CASSQRTGELFF.

The chain combines TRBV6-5 with TRBJ2-7; D is ambiguous. Germline V gives CDR1 MNHEY, CDR2 SVGAGI. V lost 0 bases and J lost 4, with 13 bases in between. The CDR3 consists of 15 residues. CDR3: CASSYSPGPPYEQYV. The DNA for the CDR3 is TGTGCCAGCAGTTACTCTCCAGGCCCCCCTTACGAGCAGTACGTC.

This chain uses TRBV29-1 with TRBJ2-2; 7 nucleotides match TRBD1. V was pared by 6 bases and J by 2 bases, with 9 bases of the junction left unmatched. The CDR3 length is 15 residues. Germline CDR1 reads SQVTM; CDR2 reads ANQGSEA. CDR3 in DNA: TGCAGCGTCCGTCCAGGGGGTCTCAACACCGGGGAGCTGTTTTTT. Protein product: CSVRPGGLNTGELFF.

This chain connects TRBV5-1 to TRBJ2-4; possibly TRBD1 for D (6 bases). Germline lookup yields CDR1 SGHRS and CDR2 YFSETQ. V was cut by 0 bases and J by 0 bases, with 13 bases left in between. CDR3 length: 17 amino acids. The CDR3 region has the DNA TGCGCCAGCAGCTTGGGGACAGACATACTAGCCAAAAACATTCAGTACTTC. As protein: CASSLGTDILAKNIQYF.

The chain uses TRBV27 and TRBJ2-2; 9 bases are a match to TRBD2. The CDR3 consists of 17 residues. With V trimmed by 5 bases and J by 6 bases, 13 bases remained unmatched. Per the germline V gene, CDR1 is MNHEY and CDR2 is SMNVEV (reference sequence). Here the CDR3 reads CASSHRGRGGPAGELFF. In DNA form, the CDR3 reads TGTGCCAGCAGTCACCGGGGGCGGGGGGGCCCGGCCGGGGAGCTGTTTTTT.

The V and J genes are TRBV2 and TRBJ1-2, with 11 nucleotides matching TRBD1. Germline lookup yields CDR1 SNHLY and CDR2 FYNNEI. The junction had 12 bases not matched to a gene; V was cut back by 0 bases and J by 3 bases. This CDR3 spans 19 amino acids. CDR3: CASSEALRTGGVDYYGYTF. In DNA form, the CDR3 reads TGTGCCAGCAGTGAAGCGCTTAGGACAGGGGGCGTTGATTACTATGGCTACACCTTC.

This clone was observed a single time. This chain connects TRBV27 to TRBJ1-2; unclear D gene. Germline assignment: CDR1 MNHEY and CDR2 SMNVEV (reference sequence). This CDR3 is built from 15 residues. The germline V and J ends were trimmed by 6 bases and 4 bases, with 18 bases remaining between them. The chain's CDR3 is CASSPRSGSLYGYTF. DNA of the CDR3: TGTGCCAGCAGCCCCCGTAGTGGTAGTCTCTATGGCTACACCTTC.

The chain combines TRBV5-1 with TRBJ2-3, with 8 bases matching TRBD1. V was pared by 0 bases and J by 2 bases, with 5 bases of the junction left unmatched. Germline CDR1 SGHRS, CDR2 YFSETQ. This CDR3 has 16 amino acids. The CDR3 DNA is TGCGCCAGCAGCTTGGGGACAGGGTCCACCACAGATACGCAGTATTTT. Its protein is CASSLGTGSTTDTQYF.